Following are 19 T cell receptor beta chains from one sample sequenced in a study of PD-1 blockade in classical Hodgkin lymphoma. Sequencing was performed with immunoSEQ multiplex PCR; in TCRdb, only in-frame clones are kept and a portion is missing. The profile shows approximately 84,000 clones, roughly 90% of them singletons. All trial patients relapsed after autologous stem cell transplantation. The material sequenced was peripheral blood mononuclear cells (PBMCs), taken at baseline. The receptor source for this set is a human donor with classical Hodgkin lymphoma.

The chain has TRBV27 and TRBJ2-1, with 9 bases fitting TRBD2. CDR3 length equals 16 residues. The trim removed 2 bases at V and 9 bases at J, leaving 11 bases unmatched. Germline V CDR1 and CDR2: MNHEY, SMNVEV (reference sequence). DNA of the CDR3: TGTGCCAGCAGTTTACGGGGCGGGAGGGCCAAGGGTGAGCAGTTCTTC. Its protein product is CASSLRGGRAKGEQFF.

Concerning this clone itself: This specimen includes other DNA sequences encoding the same CDR3. The CDR3 reads CASSLRSGDQPQHF. The CDR3 nucleotides are TGCGCCAGCAGCTTGCGGTCGGGGGATCAGCCCCAGCATTTT. The V call is TRBV5-1, the J call TRBJ1-5; the D gene is possibly TRBD1 (5 bases). With 1 base removed from V and 5 bases from J, the gap between germline ends came to 10 bases. Germline CDR1 reads SGHRS; CDR2 reads YFSETQ. This CDR3 contains 14 residues.

Comments on this clone: Germline and junction disagree at one end, which may indicate a read error. The genes are TRBV20-1 and TRBJ1-2; D is unresolved. The CDR3 runs 11 residues. CDR1 DFQATT and CDR2 SNEGSKA come from the germline V gene (reference sequence). Written as DNA, the CDR3 is TGCAGTGCTAGAGCCTTCTCGACGTGGAACTTC. Protein product: CSARAFSTWNF.

This chain connects TRBV2 to TRBJ1-5; 8 bases agree with TRBD1. This CDR3 spans 15 amino acids. Looked up from germline, CDR1 is SNHLY and CDR2 is FYNNEI. V lost 8 bases to trimming and J lost 2 bases; unmatched junction nucleotides: 8. The CDR3 is CASVQGAAGNQPQHF. CDR3 coding DNA: TGTGCCAGCGTTCAGGGGGCGGCGGGCAATCAGCCCCAGCATTTT.

This clone was recorded only once. The chain uses TRBV2 and TRBJ2-5; TRBD2 is a possible D gene (7 bases). Trimming stripped 7 bases from V and 7 bases from J, with 13 bases between. CDR3 length: 12 amino acids. Germline V CDR1 and CDR2: SNHLY, FYNNEI. CDR3 residues: CASNGGRVTQYF. The CDR3 DNA is TGTGCCAGCAACGGGGGGCGCGTGACCCAGTACTTC.

V gene TRBV28 combines with J gene TRBJ2-2, with TRBD2 matching 7 bases. V trimming: 6 bases; J trimming: 0 bases; junction bases outside the gene matches: 4. The CDR3 spans 15 residues. Germline values: CDR1 MDHEN, CDR2 SYDVKM. CDR3 protein: CASSRLAANTGELFF. The CDR3 bases are TGTGCCAGCAGCCGGCTAGCGGCGAACACCGGGGAGCTGTTTTTT.

V usage is TRBV5-1 and J usage is TRBJ2-7; D ambiguous. CDR1 SGHRS and CDR2 YFSETQ come from the germline V gene. V was shortened by 4 bases and J by 3 bases, with 11 bases between the two germline ends. This CDR3 spans 13 amino acids. The CDR3 bases are TGCGCCAGCAGCCCCAGGACGGTCTACGAGCAGTACTTC. Encoded protein: CASSPRTVYEQYF.

The J gene is TRBJ1-5, the V gene TRBV7-2, with 8 bases lining up with TRBD1. The CDR3 runs to 15 residues. CDR1 is SGHTA, CDR2 FQGNSA, per germline. J lost 3 bases, V lost 3 bases, and 4 bases had no gene match. CDR3 amino acids: CASSLDRVPNQPQHF. CDR3 nucleotide sequence: TGTGCCAGCAGCTTGGACAGGGTCCCCAATCAGCCCCAGCATTTT.

In DNA, the CDR3 is TGTGCCAGCAGTCTGGGGGACAGGGTTATAGATACGCAGTATTTT. Translated, it gives CASSLGDRVIDTQYF. The V and J genes are TRBV28 and TRBJ2-3; 9 bases line up with TRBD1. In germline, CDR1 is MDHEN, CDR2 SYDVKM. With V trimmed by 5 bases and J by 5 bases, 8 bases remained unmatched. The CDR3 is 15 residues long.

The genes are TRBV6-1 and TRBJ1-4, with 7 positions matching TRBD1. Looked up from germline, CDR1 is MNHNS and CDR2 is SASEGT. The junction had 7 bases not matched to a gene; V was cut back by 1 base and J by 8 bases. CDR3 size: 15 residues. CDR3 sequence: CASSEEVTGPEKLFF. In DNA form, the CDR3 reads TGTGCCAGCAGTGAAGAAGTGACAGGGCCCGAAAAACTGTTTTTT.

This sequence joins TRBV5-6 and TRBJ1-2; maybe TRBD1 (6 bases). CDR3 size: 13 residues. The V end lost 0 bases, the J end lost 8 bases, and 11 bases lay between the germline ends. In germline, CDR1 is SGHDT, CDR2 YYEEEE. The CDR3 reads CASSLAGAGGYTF. CDR3 in DNA: TGTGCCAGCAGCTTGGCAGGGGCAGGAGGCTACACCTTC.

The chain combines TRBV5-4 with TRBJ1-3; D not certain. This CDR3 is 11 amino acids long. Germline values: CDR1 SGHNT, CDR2 YYREEE (reference sequence). Trimming took off 1 base at V and 6 bases at J, with 2 bases between the two ends. The CDR3 nucleotides read TGTGCCAGCAGCTTGTTAAACACCATATATTTT. Its protein product is CASSLLNTIYF.

This clone occurred once. V usage is TRBV7-9 and J usage is TRBJ2-5; tentative D call: TRBD2 (6 bases). V lost 9 bases and J lost 5, with 22 bases in between. Germline-derived CDR1 and CDR2 are SEHNR and FQNEAQ (reference sequence). This CDR3 is 15 amino acids long. The CDR3: CASTRTGSSGETQYF. DNA for the CDR3: TGTGCCAGTACGCGTACCGGGTCCAGCGGGGAGACCCAGTACTTC.

This clone occurred once. CDR3 amino acids: CASSGDTFDTEAFF. As DNA, the CDR3 is TGTGCCAGCTCGGGGGACACCTTCGACACTGAAGCTTTCTTT. The chain couples TRBV18 to TRBJ1-1; tentative D call: TRBD1 (6 bases). CDR1 is KGHSH, CDR2 LQKENI, per germline. V was clipped by 6 bases and J by 3 bases, with 14 bases between them. The CDR3 runs 14 residues.

The chain is built from TRBV7-2 and TRBJ1-5; 9 bases are a match to TRBD1. CDR1 and CDR2 (germline): SGHTA, FQGNSA. The CDR3 has 17 amino acids. J lost 2 bases, V lost 5 bases, and 10 bases had no gene match. The CDR3 nucleotides are TGTGCCAGCAGCCTAAGGACAGGGGTTTTGGGCAATCAGCCCCAGCATTTT. Translation gives CASSLRTGVLGNQPQHF.

The chain joins TRBV6-5 to TRBJ2-7; 10 nucleotides line up with TRBD2. The CDR3 totals 15 residues. Germline CDR1 reads MNHEY; CDR2 reads SVGAGI. Trimming took 5 bases from V and 5 from J; bases not matched to a gene: 9. For the CDR3, the DNA is TGTGCCAGCAGTCCCCAGCTAGCGGGAGTCGACGAGCAGTACTTC. Its translation: CASSPQLAGVDEQYF.

This chain uses TRBV29-1 with TRBJ1-2; 8 bases are a match to TRBD1. This CDR3 comprises 12 residues. The V gene end was trimmed by 7 bases and the J gene end by 7 bases; junction bases not matched to a gene: 8. Germline CDR1 SQVTM, CDR2 ANQGSEA. The CDR3 DNA is TGCAGCGCCGGACAGGGAGATGGTGGCTACACCTTC. Its translation is CSAGQGDGGYTF. The variable domain in full, completed from reference TRBV29-1 and TRBJ1-2, reads SAVISQKPSRDICQRGTSLTIQCQVDSQVTMMFWYRQQPGQSLTLIATANQGSEATYESGFVIDKFPISRPNLTFSTLTVSNMSPEDSSIYLCSAGQGDGGYTFGSGTRLTVV.

J is TRBJ1-2 and V is TRBV14; D not resolved. Looked up from germline, CDR1 is SGHDN and CDR2 is FVKESK. V gave up 4 bases and J gave up 4 bases, with 10 bases separating them. There are 13 residues in the CDR3. In DNA, the CDR3 is TGTGCCAGCAGCCCAGGACCGAGCTATGGCTACACCTTC. As protein: CASSPGPSYGYTF. Based on the CDR3 plus reference TRBV14 and TRBJ1-2, the full variable domain is EAGVTQFPSHSVIEKGQTVTLRCDPISGHDNLYWYRRVMGKEIKFLLHFVKESKQDESGMPNNRFLAERTGGTYSTLKVQPAELEDSGVYFCASSPGPSYGYTFGSGTRLTVV.

This clone was recorded once. The V call is TRBV7-9, the J call TRBJ2-7, with TRBD1 identical over 10 bases. CDR1 and CDR2 from the germline V gene are SEHNR and FQNEAQ (reference sequence). With 5 bases clipped from V and 4 bases from J, the junction kept 11 bases outside the gene matches. This CDR3 has 16 residues. This CDR3 reads CASSTTKGQGWYEQYF. In DNA form, the CDR3 reads TGTGCCAGCAGCACAACTAAGGGACAGGGGTGGTACGAGCAGTACTTC.